This T cell receptor (beta chain) derives from a study of blood T cell repertoires in COVID-19. Study at large: Italy, Spain and the United States were the sources of the convalescent and acute COVID-19 samples.

There are 14 residues in the CDR3. Deletions cut 0 bases from V and 7 bases from J, with 12 bases between. Germline values: CDR1 SNHLY, CDR2 FYNNEI. In the study's own analysis: Scientists estimated how many nucleated cells there were by amplifying reference gene primers. The assay was immunoSEQ multiplex PCR, and TCRdb's table has in-frame clones only and misses some. For V, J and clone size, that table is used; D and trimming come from the DNA. Of about 160,000 clones listed, 87% are singletons. This TCR derives from a woman aged 60-75 years who had recovered from COVID-19. V gene TRBV2 combines with J gene TRBJ1-2; TRBD1 is a possible D gene (6 bases). Input material: peripheral blood. In DNA form, the CDR3 reads TGTGCCAGCAGTGAAGCGACAGGTAATCGTGGCTACACCTTC. Protein sequence: CASSEATGNRGYTF. Using reference TRBV2 and TRBJ1-2 for the parts outside the CDR3, the full variable domain is EPEVTQTPSHQVTQMGQEVILRCVPISNHLYFYWYRQILGQKVEFLVSFYNNEISEKSEIFDDQFSVERPDGSNFTLKIRSTKLEDSAMYFCASSEATGNRGYTFGSGTRLTVV.